The TCR beta chain described here comes from a study of T cell responses to AZD1222 COVID-19 vaccine. Notes on this clone: The antigen is unknown.

Pooled together were second doses at about 4 or about 12 weeks. The germline V gene has CDR1 KGHSH and CDR2 LQKENI. Germline trimming cut 0 bases from V and 9 bases from J; bases unmatched to any gene: 8. The CDR3 is made up of 14 amino acids. Clones were read by immunoSEQ multiplex PCR, and TCRdb kept only the in-frame ones, dropping some. Here the sample spans 250,000 to 300,000 clones, almost 95% being singletons. Findings and caveats of the study: Reports say nearly half of spike-specific TCRs go after unmutated variant regions. Baseline testing showed seropositivity in only 5 or 6 AZD1222 recipients.

This sequence originates from an adult who received the AZD1222 COVID-19 vaccine. The sample was peripheral blood, taken 28 days after the second AZD1222 dose. The V and J genes are TRBV18 and TRBJ2-7; TRBD1 matches at 7 bases. CDR3 DNA: TGTGCCAGCTCACCACCGGGACAGTCGCTGGGGCAGTACTTC. This gives the protein CASSPPGQSLGQYF.